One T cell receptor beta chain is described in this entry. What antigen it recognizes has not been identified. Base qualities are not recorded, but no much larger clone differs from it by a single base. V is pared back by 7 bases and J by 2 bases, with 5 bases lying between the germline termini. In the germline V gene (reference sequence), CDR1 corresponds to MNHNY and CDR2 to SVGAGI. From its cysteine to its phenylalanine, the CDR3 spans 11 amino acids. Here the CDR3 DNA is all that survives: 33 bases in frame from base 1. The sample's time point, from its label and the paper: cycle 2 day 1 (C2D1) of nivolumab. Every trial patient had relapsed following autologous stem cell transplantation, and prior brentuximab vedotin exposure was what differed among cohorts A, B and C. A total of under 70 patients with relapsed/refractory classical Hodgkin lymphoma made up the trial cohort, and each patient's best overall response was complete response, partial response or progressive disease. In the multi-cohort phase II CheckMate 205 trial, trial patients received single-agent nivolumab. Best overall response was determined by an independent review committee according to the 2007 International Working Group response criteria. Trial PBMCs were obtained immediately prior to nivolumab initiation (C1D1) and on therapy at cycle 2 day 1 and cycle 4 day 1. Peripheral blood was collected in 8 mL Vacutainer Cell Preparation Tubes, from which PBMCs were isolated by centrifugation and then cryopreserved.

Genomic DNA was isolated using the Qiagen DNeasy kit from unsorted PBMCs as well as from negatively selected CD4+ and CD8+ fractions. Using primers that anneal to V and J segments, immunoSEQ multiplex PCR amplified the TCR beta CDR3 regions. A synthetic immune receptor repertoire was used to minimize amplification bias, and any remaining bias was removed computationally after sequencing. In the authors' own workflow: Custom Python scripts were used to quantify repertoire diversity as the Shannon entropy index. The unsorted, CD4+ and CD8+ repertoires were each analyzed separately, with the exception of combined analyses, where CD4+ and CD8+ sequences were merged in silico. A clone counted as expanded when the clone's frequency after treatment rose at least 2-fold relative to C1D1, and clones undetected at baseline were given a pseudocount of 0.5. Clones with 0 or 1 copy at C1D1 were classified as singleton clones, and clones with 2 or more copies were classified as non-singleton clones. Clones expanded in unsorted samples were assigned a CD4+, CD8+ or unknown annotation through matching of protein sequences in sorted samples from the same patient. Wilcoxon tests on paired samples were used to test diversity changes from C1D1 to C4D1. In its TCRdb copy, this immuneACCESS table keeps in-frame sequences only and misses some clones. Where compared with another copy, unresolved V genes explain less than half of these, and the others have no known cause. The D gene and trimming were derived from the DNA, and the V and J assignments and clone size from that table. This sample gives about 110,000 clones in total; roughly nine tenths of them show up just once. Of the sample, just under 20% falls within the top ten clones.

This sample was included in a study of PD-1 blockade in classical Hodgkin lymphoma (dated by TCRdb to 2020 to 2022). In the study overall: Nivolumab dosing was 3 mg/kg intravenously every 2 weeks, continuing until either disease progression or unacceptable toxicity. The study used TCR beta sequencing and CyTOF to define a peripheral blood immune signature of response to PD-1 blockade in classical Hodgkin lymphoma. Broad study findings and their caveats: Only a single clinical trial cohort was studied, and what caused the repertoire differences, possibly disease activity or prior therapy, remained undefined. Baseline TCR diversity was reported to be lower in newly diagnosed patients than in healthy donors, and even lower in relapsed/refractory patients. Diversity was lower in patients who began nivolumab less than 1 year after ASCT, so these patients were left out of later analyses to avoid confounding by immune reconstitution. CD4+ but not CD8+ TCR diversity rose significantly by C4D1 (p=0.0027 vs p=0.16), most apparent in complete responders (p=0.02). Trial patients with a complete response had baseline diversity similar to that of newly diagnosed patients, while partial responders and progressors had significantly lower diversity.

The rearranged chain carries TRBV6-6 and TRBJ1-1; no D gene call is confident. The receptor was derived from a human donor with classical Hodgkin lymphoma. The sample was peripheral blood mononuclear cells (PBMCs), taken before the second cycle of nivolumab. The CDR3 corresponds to CASTLNTEAFF. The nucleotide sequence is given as TGTGCCAGCACCCTAAACACTGAAGCTTTCTTT.